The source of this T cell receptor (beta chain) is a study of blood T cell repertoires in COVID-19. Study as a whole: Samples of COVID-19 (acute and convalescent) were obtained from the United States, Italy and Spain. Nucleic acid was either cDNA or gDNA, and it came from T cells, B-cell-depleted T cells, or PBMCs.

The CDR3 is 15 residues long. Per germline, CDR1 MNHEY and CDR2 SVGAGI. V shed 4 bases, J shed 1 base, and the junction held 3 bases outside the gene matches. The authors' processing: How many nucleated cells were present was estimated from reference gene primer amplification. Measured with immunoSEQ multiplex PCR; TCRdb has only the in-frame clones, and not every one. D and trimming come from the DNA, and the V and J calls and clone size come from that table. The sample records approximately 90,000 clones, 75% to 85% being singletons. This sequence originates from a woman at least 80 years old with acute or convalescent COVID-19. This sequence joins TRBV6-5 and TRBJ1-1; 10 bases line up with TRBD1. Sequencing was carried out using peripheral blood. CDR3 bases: TGTGCCAGCAGTTGGGACAGGGGTACGAACACTGAAGCTTTCTTT. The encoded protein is CASSWDRGTNTEAFF.